Presented here are 4 T cell receptor beta chains from one specimen sequenced in a study of cytotoxic CD8 clonotypes in ibrutinib-treated CLL. The assay was immunoSEQ multiplex PCR, and TCRdb's table has in-frame clones only and misses some. The table records approximately 80,000 clones, approximately 86% of them present only once. This specimen consisted of PBMCs, obtained before ibrutinib treatment. The receptors originated from a human donor with chronic lymphocytic leukemia.

The chain combines TRBV19 with TRBJ1-2; 9 nucleotides match TRBD1. V was pared by 6 bases and J by 4 bases, with 9 bases of the junction left unmatched. CDR1 is LNHDA, CDR2 SQIVND, per germline (reference sequence). The CDR3 contains 15 residues. The CDR3 here is CASSTTGGARYGYTF. For the CDR3, the DNA is TGTGCCAGTAGCACCACAGGGGGCGCCCGCTATGGCTACACCTTC.

The genes are TRBV27 and TRBJ2-5, with 7 positions matching TRBD2. The CDR3 covers 15 residues. From germline, CDR1 is MNHEY and CDR2 SMNVEV (reference sequence). V was pared by 3 bases and J by 1 base, with 5 bases of the junction left unmatched. CDR3 coding DNA: TGTGCCAGCAGTTTTTCCCGCGGGAGCCAAGAGACCCAGTACTTC. It codes for CASSFSRGSQETQYF.

The CDR3 coding sequence is TGTGCCAGCAGCCCCCCCGGACTGTTCTACGAGCAGTACTTC. Residues: CASSPPGLFYEQYF. The chain joins TRBV11-2 to TRBJ2-7, with TRBD2 as a possible D gene (5 bases). V was cut by 5 bases and J by 3 bases, with 14 bases left in between. The CDR3 extends over 14 amino acids. CDR1 SGHAT and CDR2 FQNNGV come from the germline V gene.

The gene calls are TRBV4-3 and TRBJ2-7, with D perhaps matching TRBD1 (5 bases). V lost 4 bases to trimming and J lost 6 bases, with 19 bases between them. Per the germline V gene, CDR1 is LGHNA and CDR2 is YSLEER. This CDR3 has 15 residues. DNA of the CDR3: TGCGCCAGCAGCCGACAGACCGGGTCCTACGGCGAGCAGTACTTC. Translated: CASSRQTGSYGEQYF.